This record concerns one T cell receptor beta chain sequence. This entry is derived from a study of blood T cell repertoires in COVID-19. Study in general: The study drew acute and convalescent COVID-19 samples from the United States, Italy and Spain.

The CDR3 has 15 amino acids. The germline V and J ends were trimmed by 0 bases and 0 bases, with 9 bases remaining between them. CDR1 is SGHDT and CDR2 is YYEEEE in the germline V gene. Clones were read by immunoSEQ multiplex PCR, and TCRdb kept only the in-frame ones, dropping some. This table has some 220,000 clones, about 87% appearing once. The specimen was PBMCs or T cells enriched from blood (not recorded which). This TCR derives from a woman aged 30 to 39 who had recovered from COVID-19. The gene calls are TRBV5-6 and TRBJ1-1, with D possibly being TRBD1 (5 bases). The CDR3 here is CASSLVGHLNTEAFF. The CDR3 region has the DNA TGTGCCAGCAGCTTGGTGGGGCACTTGAACACTGAAGCTTTCTTT.